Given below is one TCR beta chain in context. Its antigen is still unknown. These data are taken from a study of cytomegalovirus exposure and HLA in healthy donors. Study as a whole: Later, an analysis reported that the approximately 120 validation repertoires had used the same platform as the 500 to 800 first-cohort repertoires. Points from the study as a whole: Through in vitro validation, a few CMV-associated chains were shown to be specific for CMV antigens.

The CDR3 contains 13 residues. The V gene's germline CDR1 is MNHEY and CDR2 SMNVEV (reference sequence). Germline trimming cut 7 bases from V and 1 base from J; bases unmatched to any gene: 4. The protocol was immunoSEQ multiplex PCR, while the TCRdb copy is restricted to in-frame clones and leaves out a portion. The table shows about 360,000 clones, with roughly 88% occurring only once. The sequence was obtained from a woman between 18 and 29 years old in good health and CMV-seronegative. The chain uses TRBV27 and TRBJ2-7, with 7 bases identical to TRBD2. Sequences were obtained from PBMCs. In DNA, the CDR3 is TGTGCCAGCACCGGCGGGGGATCCTACGAGCAGTACTTC. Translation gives CASTGGGSYEQYF.